This T cell receptor beta chain was documented in a study of read filtering for tumor transcriptome and immune sequencing. On the study more broadly: IR-seq gave about 3.5 to 10.27 million TCR reads per sample; RNA-seq gave about 80 to 1273.

This clonotype was detected ten times or more. Its specificity is not known. Molecular barcoded adaptors covering alpha/delta and beta/gamma chains were used on 400 ng RNA. TCRdb fed the reads into MiXCR, producing one record per CDR3 protein. The data show 35,000 to 45,000 distinct CDR3 sequences, roughly 13% seen once. The V gene lost 2 bases and the J gene lost 0 bases, with 11 bases spanning the gap. Germline V lookup: CDR1 SEHNR, CDR2 FQNEAQ (reference sequence). This CDR3 has 15 residues. Overall study findings and caveats: Single-read clonotypes: about 81.9% of IR-seq clonotypes (roughly 4% of reads), 74.6% of RNA-seq clonotypes (roughly 49% of reads). RNA-seq captured clonotypes less deeply and reliably than IR-seq.

J is TRBJ2-7 and V is TRBV7-9, with D unresolved. Source material: a population of CD138-negative cells sorted from bone marrow. The sequence was collected from a donor aged 40 or older with multiple myeloma. The CDR3 loop reads CASSLPPTDSYEQYF. The CDR3 bases are TGTGCCAGCAGCTTACCTCCGACGGACTCCTACGAGCAGTACTTC.